Shown below are 27 T cell receptor beta chains from a single sample sequenced in a study of identical twins (dated by TCRdb to about 2016). Preparation of the library involved 5' RACE. Sequencing relied on an Illumina HiSeq 2000. TCRdb's own reprocessing of the public reads used fastp at Q25 and MiXCR and kept productive beta chains. Duplicate CDR3 protein sequences are folded into a single record with the most common DNA and genes. The sample data list 550,000 to 800,000 distinct CDR3 sequences, and roughly 7.1% of these were observed just once. 1.6% of the sample is in the top ten clones. The same specimen was also included in a second study, on yellow fever vaccine responses in identical twins.

The sequenced material came from PBMCs. The origin of the receptors is a woman younger than 30 in good health.

This clonotype was seen more than once but under ten times. V gene TRBV5-1 combines with J gene TRBJ2-2; D is unresolved. This CDR3 is 13 amino acids long. The V end was cut by 2 bases, the J end by 3 bases, with 5 bases between. Germline V gives CDR1 SGHRS, CDR2 YFSETQ. This CDR3 reads CASSFGHTGELFF. DNA for the CDR3: TGCGCCAGCAGCTTTGGACACACCGGGGAGCTGTTTTTT.

In its sample, this clonotype was seen a few times. The rearrangement joins TRBV20-1 to TRBJ2-5; TRBD2 matches 11 bases. Trimming cost V 2 bases and J 5 bases; bases outside gene matches: 10. Germline loops: CDR1 DFQATT, CDR2 SNEGSKA (reference sequence). The CDR3 sequence is 16 residues long. In DNA form, the CDR3 reads TGCAGTGCTAGATGGGCTAGCGGGGGGTCCGGGGAGACCCAGTACTTC. Translating gives CSARWASGGSGETQYF.

The chain is built from TRBV29-1 and TRBJ1-1; D is unresolved. Germline CDR1 reads SQVTM; CDR2 reads ANQGSEA. V was pared by 4 bases and J by 2 bases, with 20 bases between. The CDR3 length is 16 residues. This chain's CDR3 is CSVVGAVSRPNTEAFF. Written as DNA, the CDR3 is TGCAGCGTTGTAGGAGCCGTCAGCAGGCCTAACACTGAAGCTTTCTTT.

This clonotype turned up a few times. The V call is TRBV7-6, the J call TRBJ2-7; D is unclear. Germline lookup yields CDR1 SGHVS and CDR2 FNYEAQ. The CDR3 consists of 13 residues. V was pared by 4 bases and J by 1 base, with 8 bases between. The CDR3 is CASSSSQSYEQYF. The CDR3 nucleotides read TGTGCCAGCAGCTCATCACAATCCTACGAGCAGTACTTC.

This clonotype was seen many times. The J gene is TRBJ1-3, the V gene TRBV10-2; D possibly corresponds to TRBD1 (6 bases). The CDR3 has 18 residues. Per germline, CDR1 WSHSY and CDR2 SAAADI. Trimming removed 4 bases at V and 0 bases at J, with 19 bases between. This chain's CDR3 is CASSGQFSGAYSGNTIYF. The CDR3 DNA follows: TGCGCCAGCAGTGGGCAGTTTTCGGGGGCCTACTCTGGAAACACCATATATTTT.

This clonotype was observed many times. The chain carries TRBV6-1 and TRBJ1-1; 7 bases are a match to TRBD1. The CDR3 is 15 amino acids. Unmatched junction bases numbered 9, after V lost 6 bases and J lost 2 bases. CDR1 is MNHNS, CDR2 SASEGT, per germline. The CDR3 region has the DNA TGTGCCAGCAGAGAACCGGGACAGCCTAACACTGAAGCTTTCTTT. Residues: CASREPGQPNTEAFF.

This clonotype showed up many times. The rearrangement joins TRBV25-1 to TRBJ2-1; D remains ambiguous. The germline V gene has CDR1 MGHDK and CDR2 SYGVNS. The CDR3 loop spans 15 amino acids. V dropped 2 bases and J dropped 1 base, with 9 bases sitting between them. Here the CDR3 DNA reads TGTGCCAGCAGTGAAGAGGCTGGATCCTACAATGAGCAGTTCTTC. Protein: CASSEEAGSYNEQFF.

The sample holds a few counts of this clonotype. This chain uses TRBV20-1 with TRBJ1-2; 7 positions agree with TRBD1. J was trimmed by 5 bases and V by 6 bases; bases with no gene match: 12. The CDR3 loop spans 14 amino acids. From germline, CDR1 is DFQATT and CDR2 SNEGSKA (reference sequence). In nucleotides, the CDR3 is TGCAGTGCCTCCGCCGGGACAGCCTTTTATGGCTACACCTTC. Its translation is CSASAGTAFYGYTF.

This clonotype was recorded many times. V gene TRBV5-5 combines with J gene TRBJ2-7; D unclear. V lost 0 bases and J lost 6, with 7 bases in between. There are 12 residues in the CDR3. Looked up from germline, CDR1 is SGHKS and CDR2 is YYEKEE (reference sequence). CDR3 region: CASSLAVREQYF. CDR3 nucleotide sequence: TGTGCCAGCAGCTTGGCGGTCCGCGAGCAGTACTTC.

This chain links TRBV5-6 with TRBJ1-6; D unresolved. Germline CDR1 reads SGHDT; CDR2 reads YYEEEE. V was pared by 5 bases and J by 5 bases, with 8 bases between. CDR3 length: 13 residues. The CDR3 region has the DNA TGTGCCAGCAGACCCGACGATAATTCACCCCTCCACTTT. Encoded protein: CASRPDDNSPLHF.

This clonotype was seen only a few times. The rearrangement uses TRBV20-1 and TRBJ2-1; the match to TRBD2 covers 10 bases. The length of the CDR3 is 17 residues. V lost 0 bases to trimming and J lost 1 base; unmatched junction nucleotides: 6. The V gene's germline CDR1 is DFQATT and CDR2 SNEGSKA (reference sequence). The CDR3, as DNA: TGCAGTGCTAGAGACCTAGCGGGAGTCTTATCCTACAATGAGCAGTTCTTC. It encodes CSARDLAGVLSYNEQFF.

This clonotype was seen many times. This chain joins TRBV11-2 and TRBJ2-7; D remains ambiguous. The ends were cut back, 3 bases at V and 6 bases at J, with 9 bases in the middle. Germline V CDR1 and CDR2: SGHAT, FQNNGV. This CDR3 region has 12 residues. As DNA, the CDR3 is TGTGCCAGCAGCTTGGGCGTTAGCGAGCAGTACGTC. It encodes CASSLGVSEQYV.

In this sample, this clonotype turned up many times. V and J are TRBV12-3 or TRBV12-4 and TRBJ1-1, with D maybe TRBD1 (6 bases). The CDR3 extends over 12 amino acids. V was cut by 6 bases and J by 6 bases, with 11 bases left in between. CDR3 in amino acids: CASRRPGAEAFF. The CDR3 DNA sequence: TGTGCCAGCAGACGACCAGGGGCTGAAGCTTTCTTT.

This clonotype was detected a few times. This rearrangement joins TRBV25-1 to TRBJ1-2; D remains unclear. Germline V gene lookup returns CDR1 MGHDK and CDR2 SYGVNS. The CDR3 length is 13 residues. V was clipped by 6 bases and J by 0 bases, with 8 bases between them. CDR3 bases: TGTGCCAGCAGCGTCTCAGCTAACTATGGCTACACCTTC. It is translated as CASSVSANYGYTF.

This chain links TRBV15 with TRBJ1-5; tentative D call: TRBD1 (5 bases). Per germline, CDR1 LNHNV and CDR2 YYDKDF (reference sequence). V gave up 3 bases and J gave up 4 bases, with 10 bases separating them. CDR3 size: 14 residues. The CDR3 nucleotides read TGTGCCACCAGCAGTACAGGACCGAATCAGCCCCAGCATTTT. This translates into CATSSTGPNQPQHF.

This clonotype has a handful of counts. The genes are TRBV20-1 and TRBJ1-5; no definite D call. Germline V gene data show CDR1 as DFQATT and CDR2 as SNEGSKA (reference sequence). V lost 3 bases and J 0 bases, leaving 6 bases between the germline ends. The CDR3 extends over 13 amino acids. The CDR3 spells CSARGNSNQPQHF. CDR3 DNA sequence: TGCAGTGCTAGGGGTAATAGCAATCAGCCCCAGCATTTT.

This clonotype turned up a few times. The CDR3, as DNA: TGTGCCAGCACCCAAGCTGGGAAAATAGCGTCACCCCTCCACTTT. It specifies CASTQAGKIASPLHF. This chain links TRBV6-1 with TRBJ1-6; D unclear. Germline-derived CDR1 and CDR2 are MNHNS and SASEGT. V shed 7 bases and J shed 10 bases, with 20 bases lying between them. CDR3 length: 15 residues.

At least ten counts were recorded for this clonotype. This chain links TRBV6-1 with TRBJ1-2, with a tentative D call TRBD1 (5 bases). The CDR3 loop spans 12 amino acids. Germline V gives CDR1 MNHNS, CDR2 SASEGT. V was clipped by 6 bases and J by 10 bases, with 15 bases between them. The CDR3 is CASRRDLSDYTF. The CDR3 region has the DNA TGTGCCAGCAGGAGGGACTTGTCGGACTACACCTTC.

The chain recombines TRBV15 with TRBJ2-3; D gene ambiguous. CDR3 size: 15 residues. Trimming stripped 0 bases from V and 1 base from J, with 8 bases between. Germline-derived CDR1 and CDR2 are LNHNV and YYDKDF (reference sequence). CDR3 sequence: CATSRDRVGTDTQYF. Here the CDR3 DNA reads TGTGCCACCAGCAGAGATAGGGTCGGCACAGATACGCAGTATTTT.

The V and J genes are TRBV6-5 and TRBJ2-1; a possible D gene is TRBD2 (6 bases). V was clipped by 8 bases and J by 8 bases, with 13 bases between them. The germline CDR1 and CDR2 sequences are MNHEY and SVGAGI. This CDR3 is built from 12 residues. The DNA for the CDR3 is TGTGCCAGCCTACAATGGGGGGATGAGCAGTTCTTC. Protein product: CASLQWGDEQFF.

The V gene is TRBV5-1, the J gene TRBJ2-5; D might be TRBD1 (5 bases). CDR3 length: 16 residues. V shed 0 bases and J shed 0 bases, with 12 bases lying between them. The germline V gene encodes CDR1 SGHRS and CDR2 YFSETQ. The CDR3 DNA sequence: TGCGCCAGCAGCTTGGCCCCAGGGATTAACCAAGAGACCCAGTACTTC. This codes for CASSLAPGINQETQYF.

This chain connects TRBV5-1 to TRBJ2-1; D uncertain. This CDR3 region has 14 residues. Germline V gene data show CDR1 as SGHRS and CDR2 as YFSETQ. Trimming took off 0 bases at V and 5 bases at J, with 9 bases between the two ends. The CDR3 region is CASSLEPANNEQFF. CDR3 sequence (DNA): TGCGCCAGCAGCTTGGAACCGGCGAACAATGAGCAGTTCTTC.

This clonotype appeared a few times. The CDR3 protein is CASSLSSGGAYNEQFF. The CDR3 DNA reads TGTGCCAGCAGCCTATCTTCAGGGGGGGCCTACAATGAGCAGTTCTTC. The genes are TRBV7-2 and TRBJ2-1, with D possibly called TRBD1 or TRBD2 (7 bases each). CDR1 SGHTA and CDR2 FQGNSA come from the germline V gene. This CDR3 has 16 amino acids. Trimming cost V 5 bases and J 2 bases, with 16 bases left between them.

This chain uses TRBV4-1 with TRBJ2-1; 12 nucleotides match TRBD2. Germline trimming cut 4 bases from V and 3 bases from J; bases unmatched to any gene: 10. This CDR3 spans 18 amino acids. Germline lookup yields CDR1 MGHRA and CDR2 YSYEKL. The DNA of the CDR3 is TGCGCCAGCAGCCTCCCTACTAGCGGGAGGTGGGACTACAATGAGCAGTTCTTC. Its translation is CASSLPTSGRWDYNEQFF.

This clonotype was counted many times. V usage is TRBV10-3 and J usage is TRBJ1-2, with D uncertain. Trimming took off 0 bases at V and 8 bases at J, with 16 bases between the two ends. This CDR3 has 15 residues. Germline CDR1 is ENHRY and CDR2 is SYGVKD. The CDR3 region is CAISESNGGEGGYTF. The CDR3 DNA reads TGTGCCATCAGTGAGTCGAACGGCGGGGAGGGCGGCTACACCTTC.

The gene calls are TRBV7-9 and TRBJ2-3; possible D gene TRBD2, 6 bases. Germline assignment: CDR1 SEHNR and CDR2 FQNEAQ (reference sequence). The length of the CDR3 is 15 residues. Between the trimmed V and J ends, which lost 5 bases and 3 bases, there was a span of 15 bases. The CDR3 DNA follows: TGTGCCAGCAGCCCGACTAGTTCCCCGACAGATACGCAGTATTTT. Translated, it gives CASSPTSSPTDTQYF.

Only a few counts were recorded for this clonotype. The V and J genes are TRBV9 and TRBJ1-3; no firm D call. CDR1 and CDR2 (germline): SGDLS, YYNGEE. The CDR3 extends over 14 amino acids. The ends were cut back, 3 bases at V and 0 bases at J, with 7 bases in the middle. CDR3 in amino acids: CASSAQDSGNTIYF. The CDR3 DNA follows: TGTGCCAGCAGCGCACAAGACTCTGGAAACACCATATATTTT.